A single sample is the source of the 19 T cell receptor beta chains below, sequenced in a study of T cell repertoires in cytomegalovirus infection. MiXCR, run by TCRdb on the reads, gives a single entry per CDR3 protein. The sample includes around 300,000 distinct CDR3 sequences, 20% to 25% seen only once; the top ten take approximately 19%. Their specific antigens are unknown. Source: cultured PBMCs, taken from culture after CMV antigen stimulation. The source of these receptors is a human donor in good health (CMV status not recorded). Some clones in this sample may be carry-over from other donors' samples.

The chain couples TRBV5-4 to TRBJ2-2; 8 positions agree with TRBD1. The trim removed 0 bases at V and 0 bases at J, leaving 4 bases unmatched. Looked up from germline, CDR1 is SGHNT and CDR2 is YYREEE (reference sequence). The CDR3 consists of 17 residues. CDR3 residues: CASSLEPGQANTGELFF. The CDR3 DNA reads as TGTGCCAGCAGCTTGGAGCCGGGACAGGCGAACACCGGGGAGCTGTTTTTT.

Concerning this clonotype itself: Given the absence of the conserved phenylalanine or tryptophan at the CDR3 end, a read error is likely. This rearrangement joins TRBV14 to TRBJ2-1; D is possibly TRBD2 (6 bases). The length of the CDR3 is 18 residues. Germline values: CDR1 SGHDN, CDR2 FVKESK. V lost 1 base, J lost 4 bases, and 20 bases lay in between. Here the CDR3 reads CASSQVKFGRGGYNEQFL. The DNA for the CDR3 is TGTGCCAGCAGCCAAGTAAAATTTGGACGTGGGGGGTACAATGAGCAGTTCTTA.

The J gene is TRBJ1-2, the V gene TRBV7-9; D is possibly TRBD1 (5 bases). The CDR3 runs to 15 residues. Germline CDR1 and CDR2: SEHNR and FQNEAQ (reference sequence). V was shortened by 5 bases and J by 4 bases, with 17 bases between the two germline ends. CDR3 loop: CASSTKAGDSYGYTF. Written as DNA, the CDR3 is TGTGCCAGCAGCACAAAAGCGGGGGACTCCTATGGCTACACCTTC.

This clonotype was observed at least ten times. The chain links TRBV7-2 to TRBJ1-2, with a possible D match to TRBD1 (5 bases). V shed 4 bases and J shed 4 bases, with 19 bases lying between them. CDR1 is SGHTA and CDR2 is FQGNSA in the germline V gene. The CDR3 totals 16 residues. This CDR3 is CASSSGPSRGGYGYTF. The CDR3 bases are TGTGCCAGCAGCTCAGGACCGAGCCGCGGGGGCTATGGCTACACCTTC.

The rearrangement uses TRBV7-8 and TRBJ1-4; D gene ambiguous. Germline CDR1 is SGHVS and CDR2 is FQNEAQ. The V end was cut by 5 bases, the J end by 3 bases, with 10 bases between. The CDR3 loop spans 14 amino acids. CDR3 amino acids: CASSERVSNEKLFF. The CDR3 DNA follows: TGTGCCAGCAGCGAACGGGTTTCTAATGAAAAACTGTTTTTT.

The rearrangement uses TRBV28 and TRBJ1-5, with a possible D match to TRBD1 (5 bases). CDR1 is MDHEN, CDR2 SYDVKM, per germline. The ends were cut back, 3 bases at V and 1 base at J, with 13 bases in the middle. The CDR3 has 16 amino acids. The CDR3 protein is CASSFHQGLSNQPQHF. DNA for the CDR3: TGTGCCAGCAGTTTTCATCAGGGCTTAAGCAATCAGCCCCAGCATTTT. The whole variable domain, filled in from reference TRBV28 and TRBJ1-5, reads DVKVTQSSRYLVKRTGEKVFLECVQDMDHENMFWYRQDPGLGLRLIYFSYDVKMKEKGDIPEGYSVSREKKERFSLILESASTNQTSMYLCASSFHQGLSNQPQHFGDGTRLSIL.

This clonotype was detected many times. The chain links TRBV7-8 to TRBJ2-6; no clear D. The CDR3 has 15 amino acids. Germline CDR1 reads SGHVS; CDR2 reads FQNEAQ. Trimming pared 1 base from V and 0 bases from J, leaving 4 bases between. The CDR3 DNA is TGTGCCAGCAGCTTAGTAGGCTCTGGGGCCAACGTCCTGACTTTC. Its translation: CASSLVGSGANVLTF. The full variable domain, rest sourced from reference TRBV7-8 and TRBJ2-6, is GAGVSQSPRYKVAKRGQDVALRCDPISGHVSLFWYQQALGQGPEFLTYFQNEAQLDKSGLPSDRFFAERPEGSVSTLKIQRTQQEDSAVYLCASSLVGSGANVLTFGAGSRLTVL.

V and J are TRBV11-1 and TRBJ2-2, with D perhaps matching TRBD1 (6 bases). Germline CDR1 SGHAT, CDR2 FQDESV (reference sequence). The V end was cut by 5 bases, the J end by 2 bases, with 18 bases between. This CDR3 has 17 residues. The CDR3 here is CASSPTTGTHNTGELFF. Here the CDR3 DNA reads TGTGCCAGCAGCCCGACCACGGGGACACATAACACCGGGGAGCTGTTTTTT.

This clonotype was found a few times. This chain joins TRBV11-2 and TRBJ2-5; D uncertain. In germline, CDR1 is SGHAT, CDR2 FQNNGV. The CDR3 runs 14 residues. V lost 4 bases and J 1 base, leaving 10 bases between the germline ends. In DNA, the CDR3 is TGTGCCAGCAGCTGGTTCGGTATCCAAGAGACCCAGTACTTC. This translates into CASSWFGIQETQYF.

This clonotype was observed at least ten times. The chain joins TRBV7-8 to TRBJ1-5, with D unclear. CDR3 length equals 17 residues. Trimming pared 1 base from V and 6 bases from J, leaving 19 bases between. The germline CDR1 and CDR2 sequences are SGHVS and FQNEAQ. CDR3 region: CASSLDLIDTAFQPQHF. The CDR3 bases are TGTGCCAGCAGCTTAGATTTGATTGACACGGCGTTTCAGCCCCAGCATTTT.

This clonotype was detected ten times or more. The chain couples TRBV7-2 to TRBJ2-7; 10 bases are shared with TRBD2. Germline CDR1 reads SGHTA; CDR2 reads FQGNSA. CDR3 length equals 14 residues. V trimming: 10 bases; J trimming: 4 bases; junction bases outside the gene matches: 10. The CDR3 DNA reads TGTGCCACGCAGCAGGGAGCGGGAGGGTACGAGCAGTACTTC. Protein sequence: CATQQGAGGYEQYF. The full variable domain, with the rest looked up from reference TRBV7-2 and TRBJ2-7, is GAGVSQSPSNKVTEKGKDVELRCDPISGHTALYWYRQSLGQGLEFLIYFQGNSAPDKSGLPSDRFSAERTGGSVSTLTIQRTQQEDSAVYLCATQQGAGGYEQYFGPGTRLTVT.

This clonotype appeared a few times. The chain links TRBV7-2 to TRBJ2-7; D is undetermined. This CDR3 has 12 residues. Trimming removed 1 base from V and 6 bases from J, with 7 bases in between. CDR1 and CDR2 from the germline V gene are SGHTA and FQGNSA. DNA of the CDR3: TGTGCCAGCAGCTTAGATAGGAGCGAGCAGTACTTC. Its protein product is CASSLDRSEQYF.

This clonotype was seen more than once but under ten times. The V call is TRBV7-2, the J call TRBJ2-7; no definite D call. Trimming shortened V by 4 bases and J by 9 bases, and 13 bases separated the two germline ends. Germline CDR1 SGHTA, CDR2 FQGNSA. This CDR3 has 12 amino acids. DNA of the CDR3: TGTGCCAGCAGCTACACCGACGGGTGGCAGTACTTC. Protein: CASSYTDGWQYF.

This clonotype was recorded a few times. The chain combines TRBV30 with TRBJ1-5; D gene ambiguous. The CDR3 is 11 residues long. V was shortened by 5 bases and J by 6 bases, with 8 bases between the two germline ends. The germline CDR1 and CDR2 sequences are GTSNPN and SVGIG (reference sequence). CDR3 nucleotide sequence: TGTGCCTGGGGGGATAGTCAGCCCCAGCATTTT. Translated, it gives CAWGDSQPQHF. Complete variable domain (other parts from reference TRBV30 and TRBJ1-5): SQTIHQWPATLVQPVGSPLSLECTVEGTSNPNLYWYRQAAGRGLQLLFYSVGIGQISSEVPQNLSASRPQDRQFILSSKKLLLSDSGFYLCAWGDSQPQHFGDGTRLSIL.

The chain carries TRBV6-2 or TRBV6-3 and TRBJ2-7; a weak D match, TRBD2 (5 bases). The germline gives CDR1 MNHEY, CDR2 SVGEGT. Trimming stripped 0 bases from V and 5 bases from J, with 20 bases between. CDR3 length equals 17 residues. Written as DNA, the CDR3 is TGTGCCAGCAGTTACTCGATCGAAGGACGGGCGGGCCACGAGCAGTACTTC. This encodes CASSYSIEGRAGHEQYF.

The chain couples TRBV20-1 to TRBJ2-5; 12 bases are shared with TRBD2. The length of the CDR3 is 15 residues. V gave up 5 bases and J gave up 10 bases; unmatched junction bases: 14. CDR1 is DFQATT, CDR2 SNEGSKA, per germline (reference sequence). CDR3 DNA: TGCAGTGCTCGCCTAGCGGGAGGGCCCCAGGGGGACCAGTACTTC. This encodes CSARLAGGPQGDQYF.

The chain recombines TRBV4-3 with TRBJ1-2, with a possible D match to TRBD1 (6 bases). The V end was cut by 3 bases, the J end by 4 bases, with 12 bases between. Germline V gene data show CDR1 as LGHNA and CDR2 as YSLEER. This CDR3 is built from 14 residues. The CDR3 loop reads CASSQYRVGYGYTF. The CDR3 bases are TGCGCCAGCAGCCAGTACAGGGTTGGCTATGGCTACACCTTC.

The V gene is TRBV5-4, the J gene TRBJ2-1; 9 positions match TRBD2. Trimming at V came to 1 base and at J to 5 bases, leaving 1 base not matched to a gene. This CDR3 spans 14 amino acids. CDR1 is SGHNT and CDR2 is YYREEE in the germline V gene (reference sequence). CDR3 amino acids: CASSLLAGNNEQFF. The CDR3 coding sequence is TGTGCCAGCAGCTTGCTAGCGGGGAACAATGAGCAGTTCTTC.

This clonotype was picked up many times. The gene calls are TRBV7-2 and TRBJ1-1; no clear D gene. This CDR3 contains 14 residues. V lost 0 bases to trimming and J lost 4 bases, with 9 bases between them. The germline gives CDR1 SGHTA, CDR2 FQGNSA. The CDR3 DNA sequence: TGTGCCAGCAGCTTAGCAGCTCAAGGCACTGAAGCTTTCTTT. Amino acid sequence: CASSLAAQGTEAFF.